Below, 22 T cell receptor beta chains from the same sample are listed, as sequenced in a study of T cell repertoires in cytomegalovirus infection. TCRdb re-derived calls from the reads in MiXCR, one entry per CDR3 protein. Here the sample spans hundreds of thousands of distinct CDR3 sequences, about 17% being singletons. Sequenced material: PBMCs. These receptors all come from a human donor in good health (CMV status not recorded). Some clones in this sample may be carry-over from other donors' samples.

V and J are TRBV20-1 and TRBJ2-2, with 12 bases lining up with TRBD1. CDR1 and CDR2 (germline): DFQATT, SNEGSKA (reference sequence). The CDR3 covers 19 residues. Trimming removed 1 base from V and 5 bases from J; junction bases left unmatched: 14. The CDR3 is CSARAGGGQGALWTGELFF. The CDR3 coding sequence is TGCAGTGCTAGAGCCGGGGGGGGACAGGGGGCCCTGTGGACCGGGGAGCTGTTTTTT.

This rearrangement joins TRBV2 to TRBJ2-5, with TRBD2 matching over 7 bases. The germline V gene has CDR1 SNHLY and CDR2 FYNNEI. The CDR3 loop spans 14 amino acids. V lost 1 base and J lost 3; bases outside the gene matches: 2. The DNA of the CDR3 is TGTGCCAGCAGTGAAGGGCTAGCGGAAGAGACCCAGTACTTC. Protein: CASSEGLAEETQYF. Full variable domain (remainder filled in from reference TRBV2 and TRBJ2-5): EPEVTQTPSHQVTQMGQEVILRCVPISNHLYFYWYRQILGQKVEFLVSFYNNEISEKSEIFDDQFSVERPDGSNFTLKIRSTKLEDSAMYFCASSEGLAEETQYFGPGTRLLVL.

The chain has TRBV3-1 and TRBJ2-7, with D perhaps TRBD1 (5 bases). The V gene's germline CDR1 is LGHDT and CDR2 YNNKEL (reference sequence). With 4 bases removed from V and 6 bases from J, the gap between germline ends came to 19 bases. The CDR3 contains 15 residues. The CDR3 DNA reads as TGTGCCAGCAGCCCGAGGACAAATCCCTCCACCGAGCAGTACTTC. Translating gives CASSPRTNPSTEQYF.

This clonotype has a handful of counts. The chain carries TRBV28 and TRBJ1-5, with a tentative D call TRBD1 (5 bases). The length of the CDR3 is 14 residues. Trimming took 6 bases from V and 3 from J, leaving 12 bases between them. The germline CDR1 and CDR2 sequences are MDHEN and SYDVKM. CDR3 nucleotide sequence: TGTGCCAGCAGAGCCGGGGGAACCAATCAGCCCCAGCATTTT. Amino acid sequence: CASRAGGTNQPQHF.

The table lists this clonotype with a few counts. The chain couples TRBV27 to TRBJ1-5; D is unclear. From germline, CDR1 is MNHEY and CDR2 SMNVEV (reference sequence). The CDR3 is 14 amino acids. Trimming shortened V by 3 bases and J by 6 bases, and 12 bases separated the two germline ends. In DNA form, the CDR3 reads TGTGCCAGCAGTTTCAGTCACGAGCGTCAGCCCCAGCATTTT. Protein product: CASSFSHERQPQHF.

The V gene is TRBV20-1, the J gene TRBJ1-1; D unclear. This CDR3 has 13 amino acids. In germline, CDR1 is DFQATT, CDR2 SNEGSKA (reference sequence). Trimming stripped 6 bases from V and 0 bases from J, with 11 bases between. The CDR3 nucleotides read TGCAGTGCCCCCCTTATGTTGAACACTGAAGCTTTCTTT. Translated: CSAPLMLNTEAFF.

This clonotype occurred many times. This chain joins TRBV7-9 and TRBJ1-2; D remains unclear. Germline V gives CDR1 SEHNR, CDR2 FQNEAQ (reference sequence). V lost 7 bases to trimming and J lost 7 bases, with 16 bases between them. CDR3 length: 13 residues. The CDR3 region has the DNA TGTGCCAGCACCCCGGCAACGTTGGGTGGCTACACCTTC. Residues: CASTPATLGGYTF.

A remark on this clonotype: A single base separates this from a much larger clone, so it may be a read error. The chain couples TRBV7-2 to TRBJ2-1; 12 bases are a match to TRBD2. V lost 6 bases to trimming and J lost 9 bases; unmatched junction nucleotides: 12. In germline, CDR1 is SGHTA, CDR2 FQGNSA. The CDR3 contains 16 residues. This chain's CDR3 is CASRPRLAGENSEQFF. DNA for the CDR3: TGTGCCAGCAGACCGAGACTAGCGGGGGAGAATAGTGAGCAGTTCTTC.

This chain links TRBV15 with TRBJ1-5; D uncertain. The germline gives CDR1 LNHNV, CDR2 YYDKDF (reference sequence). V lost 7 bases, J lost 0 bases, and 10 bases lay in between. The CDR3 is 14 residues long. As DNA, the CDR3 is TGTGCCACCAAACCGAGTTATAGCAATCAGCCCCAGCATTTT. Translating gives CATKPSYSNQPQHF.

This clonotype has at least ten counts. The chain couples TRBV7-2 to TRBJ2-5, with 15 bases identical to TRBD2. The CDR3 has 15 residues. The germline gives CDR1 SGHTA, CDR2 FQGNSA. V lost 7 bases, J lost 8 bases, and 8 bases stayed unmatched. CDR3 amino acids: CASTRGGLAGGTQYF. The CDR3 DNA reads TGTGCCAGCACAAGGGGGGGACTAGCGGGGGGTACCCAGTACTTC.

This clonotype was detected many times. V usage is TRBV12-3 or TRBV12-4 and J usage is TRBJ1-6; D is possibly TRBD1 (6 bases). V gave up 1 base and J gave up 8 bases, with 15 bases separating them. The CDR3 is 16 amino acids. CDR3 bases: TGTGCCAGCAGTTTAGGGATCGGACAGTATTATTCACCCCTCCACTTT. It codes for CASSLGIGQYYSPLHF.

This clonotype was picked up a small number of times. This rearrangement joins TRBV20-1 to TRBJ2-7; D gene unclear. This CDR3 is built from 13 residues. Germline V lookup: CDR1 DFQATT, CDR2 SNEGSKA (reference sequence). Deletions cut 6 bases from V and 4 bases from J, with 16 bases between. In nucleotides, the CDR3 is TGCAGTGCCTATCCGGACGGGCCTTACGAGCAGTACTTC. This codes for CSAYPDGPYEQYF.

This clonotype has a count of ten or more. The gene calls are TRBV28 and TRBJ2-1; 12 bases map to TRBD1. The V gene end was trimmed by 6 bases and the J gene end by 3 bases; junction bases not matched to a gene: 12. CDR1 is MDHEN, CDR2 SYDVKM, per germline. This CDR3 spans 18 amino acids. The CDR3 nucleotides are TGTGCCAGCAGATCGGGACAGGGGGCAATTTTACACTACAATGAGCAGTTCTTC. Encoded protein: CASRSGQGAILHYNEQFF.

This clonotype was seen a handful of times. The chain employs TRBV20-1 and TRBJ2-7, with 9 positions matching TRBD1. V gave up 5 bases and J gave up 3 bases; unmatched junction bases: 5. There are 13 residues in the CDR3. Germline CDR1 and CDR2: DFQATT and SNEGSKA (reference sequence). CDR3 DNA sequence: TGCAGTGCTCCGGGACAGGGACTCTACGAGCAGTACTTC. Its protein is CSAPGQGLYEQYF.

This clonotype was seen a few times. This sequence joins TRBV4-3 and TRBJ1-4; 7 nucleotides align to TRBD1. Losses at the gene ends were 0 bases for V and 7 bases for J; bases not matched to a gene: 5. Germline CDR1 and CDR2: LGHNA and YSLEER. This CDR3 contains 15 residues. The CDR3 sequence: CASSQDDRVAEKLFF. DNA for the CDR3: TGCGCCAGCAGCCAAGATGACAGGGTAGCTGAAAAACTGTTTTTT.

This clonotype was counted between two and nine times. The chain uses TRBV5-6 and TRBJ2-1; 10 bases map to TRBD2. Germline CDR1 and CDR2: SGHDT and YYEEEE. V shed 0 bases and J 3 bases; nucleotides not matched to a gene: 6. The CDR3 is 17 amino acids. Here the CDR3 reads CASSLGGLADLYNEQFF. CDR3 bases: TGTGCCAGCAGCTTGGGTGGACTAGCGGACCTCTACAATGAGCAGTTCTTC.

This clonotype came up once. V and J are TRBV3-1 and TRBJ2-1; weak D call: TRBD2 (6 bases). This CDR3 is built from 14 residues. Germline-derived CDR1 and CDR2 are LGHDT and YNNKEL (reference sequence). The V end lost 2 bases, the J end lost 7 bases, and 12 bases lay between the germline ends. The CDR3 nucleotides read TGTGCCAGCAGCCAAAGGGACTGGAGGAATGAGCAGTTCTTC. Translation: CASSQRDWRNEQFF.

V usage is TRBV7-2 and J usage is TRBJ2-3; D may match TRBD1 or TRBD2 (5 bases each). The CDR3 is 15 amino acids. Germline V CDR1 and CDR2: SGHTA, FQGNSA. V was clipped by 1 base and J by 0 bases, with 8 bases between them. The CDR3 bases are TGTGCCAGCAGCTTAGGGGGGTTTAGCACAGATACGCAGTATTTT. Encoded protein: CASSLGGFSTDTQYF. The complete variable domain, with remaining parts taken from reference TRBV7-2 and TRBJ2-3, reads GAGVSQSPSNKVTEKGKDVELRCDPISGHTALYWYRQSLGQGLEFLIYFQGNSAPDKSGLPSDRFSAERTGGSVSTLTIQRTQQEDSAVYLCASSLGGFSTDTQYFGPGTRLTVL.

This clonotype was counted ten times or more. The V gene is TRBV24-1, the J gene TRBJ2-5; D ambiguous. The ends were cut back, 6 bases at V and 1 base at J, with 8 bases in the middle. CDR1 and CDR2 from the germline V gene are KGHDR and SFDVKD. The CDR3 has 13 amino acids. Here the CDR3 DNA reads TGTGCCACCAGTATATCCCCCCAAGAGACCCAGTACTTC. Translating it yields CATSISPQETQYF.

This clonotype was observed at least ten times. V and J are TRBV11-2 and TRBJ2-7, with D possibly being TRBD1 or TRBD2 (5 bases each). Trimming removed 3 bases at V and 1 base at J, with 10 bases between. The CDR3 is 14 residues long. CDR1 and CDR2 from the germline V gene are SGHAT and FQNNGV. This chain's CDR3 is CASSLGTVSYEQYF. The CDR3 DNA follows: TGTGCCAGCAGCTTGGGGACGGTATCCTACGAGCAGTACTTC.

This clonotype has more than one count but fewer than ten. J is TRBJ2-5 and V is TRBV9, with D possibly TRBD2 on 5 matching bases. Germline V gene data show CDR1 as SGDLS and CDR2 as YYNGEE. The CDR3 extends over 14 amino acids. The V end was cut by 4 bases, the J end by 4 bases, with 14 bases between. The CDR3 DNA sequence: TGTGCCAGCAGCCAATTTGGACGGGGAGAGACCCAGTACTTC. This translates into CASSQFGRGETQYF.

The chain employs TRBV5-4 and TRBJ2-5, with D hard to call. V gave up 2 bases and J gave up 3 bases, with 8 bases separating them. In germline, CDR1 is SGHNT, CDR2 YYREEE (reference sequence). CDR3 length: 13 amino acids. This CDR3 reads CASSLRAEETQYF. The CDR3 nucleotides are TGTGCCAGCAGCTTAAGGGCAGAAGAGACCCAGTACTTC. The full variable domain, with the rest looked up from reference TRBV5-4 and TRBJ2-5, is ETGVTQSPTHLIKTRGQQVTLRCSSQSGHNTVSWYQQALGQGPQFIFQYYREEENGRGNFPPRFSGLQFPNYSSELNVNALELDDSALYLCASSLRAEETQYFGPGTRLLVL.